These 27 T cell receptor beta chains were sequenced from one sample in a study of T cell repertoires in cytomegalovirus infection. Each CDR3 protein is one row after TCRdb ran MiXCR on the reads. Among 200,000 to 300,000 distinct CDR3 sequences listed, approximately 8.3% were seen once. The sample was PBMCs. These receptors all stem from a human donor in good health (CMV status not recorded). Some clones in this sample may be carry-over from other donors' samples.

This clonotype was observed a few times. This rearrangement joins TRBV2 to TRBJ1-1; tentatively, D is TRBD1 (6 bases). Germline assignment: CDR1 SNHLY and CDR2 FYNNEI. Trimming shortened V by 6 bases and J by 5 bases, and 19 bases separated the two germline ends. The CDR3 totals 15 residues. The CDR3 is CASRTHLRGKTEAFF. The CDR3 DNA sequence: TGTGCCAGCAGGACTCATCTCAGGGGAAAGACTGAAGCTTTCTTT.

The chain links TRBV20-1 to TRBJ2-3; TRBD1 matches at 8 bases. The V gene end was trimmed by 6 bases and the J gene end by 2 bases; junction bases not matched to a gene: 7. Germline CDR1 and CDR2: DFQATT and SNEGSKA (reference sequence). This CDR3 comprises 14 residues. The CDR3 nucleotides read TGCAGTGCCGCCGGGACAGGCACCACAGATACGCAGTATTTT. Amino acid sequence: CSAAGTGTTDTQYF.

This clonotype has at least ten counts. The chain is built from TRBV20-1 and TRBJ1-5; TRBD1 agrees at 11 bases. The CDR3 contains 17 residues. In germline, CDR1 is DFQATT, CDR2 SNEGSKA (reference sequence). After removal of 5 bases from V and 1 base from J, the junction contained 10 bases not matched to a gene. The CDR3 loop is CSALGQGVYDSNQPQHF. CDR3 DNA sequence: TGCAGTGCTCTGGGACAGGGGGTTTATGACAGCAATCAGCCCCAGCATTTT.

The chain recombines TRBV19 with TRBJ2-5, with 8 positions matching TRBD1. With 4 bases clipped from V and 0 bases from J, the junction kept 4 bases outside the gene matches. There are 15 residues in the CDR3. Germline CDR1 is LNHDA and CDR2 is SQIVND (reference sequence). CDR3 amino acids: CASSKNRGYQETQYF. Written as DNA, the CDR3 is TGTGCCAGTAGTAAGAACAGGGGGTACCAAGAGACCCAGTACTTC.

The chain recombines TRBV19 with TRBJ1-1, with 9 bases fitting TRBD1. This CDR3 has 13 residues. CDR1 is LNHDA, CDR2 SQIVND, per germline (reference sequence). The J segment lost 2 bases and the V segment lost 10 bases, leaving 5 bases of the junction unmatched. As DNA, the CDR3 is TGTGCCACCAACAGGGGGCGTAACACTGAAGCTTTCTTT. It specifies CATNRGRNTEAFF.

The chain couples TRBV6-5 to TRBJ2-3; possibly TRBD1 for D (6 bases). The CDR3 has 15 residues. Germline assignment: CDR1 MNHEY and CDR2 SVGAGI. The V gene lost 6 bases and the J gene lost 4 bases, with 17 bases spanning the gap. CDR3 coding DNA: TGTGCCAGCAGCCCCGGACAGTTATTTTCAGATACGCAGTATTTT. Translated: CASSPGQLFSDTQYF.

This clonotype was counted ten times or more. CDR3 nucleotides: TGCAGTGCTAGGGACCAGACAGGCCCGCGTTATGGCTACACCTTC. Protein sequence: CSARDQTGPRYGYTF. This chain uses TRBV20-1 with TRBJ1-2; tentatively, D is TRBD1 (6 bases). With 3 bases removed from V and 5 bases from J, the gap between germline ends came to 19 bases. This CDR3 comprises 15 residues. The germline V gene encodes CDR1 DFQATT and CDR2 SNEGSKA (reference sequence).

This clonotype was observed a few times. The chain has TRBV29-1 and TRBJ2-7; possibly TRBD2 for D (7 bases). CDR1 and CDR2 from the germline V gene are SQVTM and ANQGSEA. Trimming left V 1 base short and J 5 bases short, with 18 bases between. The CDR3 length is 15 residues. As DNA, the CDR3 is TGCAGCGTTGAAGTATCGGGGGGCGCGCCCCACGAGCAGTACTTC. Translating gives CSVEVSGGAPHEQYF.

The chain joins TRBV27 to TRBJ2-7, with D possibly TRBD1 on 5 matching bases. The V gene's germline CDR1 is MNHEY and CDR2 SMNVEV (reference sequence). Trimming left V 4 bases short and J 6 bases short, with 25 bases between. The CDR3 sequence is 17 residues long. CDR3 in DNA: TGTGCCAGCAGTTCCAGCGCGCCCTACTACTTAGGGGCCGAGCAGTACTTC. Translating gives CASSSSAPYYLGAEQYF.

This clonotype has more than one count but fewer than ten. V gene TRBV29-1 combines with J gene TRBJ2-1, with 7 bases lining up with TRBD2. V trimming: 8 bases; J trimming: 1 base; junction bases outside the gene matches: 8. The CDR3 spans 14 residues. From germline, CDR1 is SQVTM and CDR2 ANQGSEA. The CDR3 bases are TGCAGCCAGGGCAGCGGGATTTCCTACAATGAGCAGTTCTTC. It codes for CSQGSGISYNEQFF.

This clonotype was seen ten or more times. The V gene is TRBV4-3, the J gene TRBJ1-5; D is uncertain. Germline lookup yields CDR1 LGHNA and CDR2 YSLEER. The CDR3 totals 15 residues. Trimming cost V 0 bases and J 2 bases, with 8 bases left between them. The CDR3 sequence is CASSQDASGNQPQHF. DNA for the CDR3: TGCGCCAGCAGCCAAGACGCCAGTGGCAATCAGCCCCAGCATTTT.

V and J are TRBV7-2 and TRBJ2-1; 10 bases agree with TRBD2. V lost 1 base, J lost 9 bases, and 12 bases stayed unmatched. Germline CDR1 is SGHTA and CDR2 is FQGNSA. CDR3 size: 17 residues. The CDR3 bases are TGTGCCAGCAGCTTAGGGTCGAGCGGGAGGGCCCAAGGTGAGCAGTTCTTC. It specifies CASSLGSSGRAQGEQFF.

This clonotype was recorded many times. The rearrangement links TRBV14 to TRBJ1-3, with 9 bases identical to TRBD1. CDR3 length equals 16 residues. Germline V gene sequence: CDR1 SGHDN, CDR2 FVKESK. The J segment lost 0 bases and the V segment lost 3 bases, leaving 3 bases of the junction unmatched. CDR3 region: CASSQDRGFSGNTIYF. CDR3 nucleotides: TGTGCCAGCAGCCAGGACAGGGGATTCTCTGGAAACACCATATATTTT.

This clonotype has ten or more counts. This chain connects TRBV7-2 to TRBJ2-7; the match to TRBD2 covers 7 bases. Germline lookup yields CDR1 SGHTA and CDR2 FQGNSA. With 3 bases clipped from V and 7 bases from J, the junction kept 12 bases outside the gene matches. The CDR3 covers 15 residues. CDR3 loop: CASSFSGSKEGEQYF. The CDR3 nucleotides read TGTGCCAGCAGCTTTAGCGGGTCCAAGGAGGGGGAGCAGTACTTC.

The gene calls are TRBV29-1 and TRBJ2-1, with D perhaps given as TRBD1 or TRBD2 (5 bases each). With 6 bases removed from V and 10 bases from J, the gap between germline ends came to 19 bases. CDR1 SQVTM and CDR2 ANQGSEA come from the germline V gene. The CDR3 contains 13 residues. CDR3 sequence: CSVIERGLNEQFF. The CDR3 DNA reads as TGCAGCGTGATAGAGAGGGGTTTAAACGAGCAGTTCTTC.

This clonotype was seen many times. The gene calls are TRBV7-2 and TRBJ1-4; tentative D call: TRBD1 (5 bases). The CDR3 totals 15 residues. Deletions cut 3 bases from V and 12 bases from J, with 20 bases between. Germline CDR1 SGHTA, CDR2 FQGNSA. CDR3 nucleotides: TGTGCCAGCAGCTTCGTGGGGACCTCCGCTGGGGAACTGTTTTTT. Translation: CASSFVGTSAGELFF.

Concerning this clonotype: The CDR3 end shows no conserved phenylalanine or tryptophan, and so a read error is likely. The chain recombines TRBV7-2 with TRBJ1-6; D remains ambiguous. Germline CDR1 is SGHTA and CDR2 is FQGNSA. The CDR3 has 14 residues. The V end lost 0 bases, the J end lost 6 bases, and 6 bases lay between the germline ends. In DNA form, the CDR3 reads TGTGCCAGCAGCTTAGCGATCGGTAATTCACCCCTCCACCTT. It yields the protein CASSLAIGNSPLHL.

This clonotype came up a few times. The V call is TRBV9, the J call TRBJ2-1, with D possibly being TRBD1 (6 bases). The CDR3 runs to 15 residues. Looked up from germline, CDR1 is SGDLS and CDR2 is YYNGEE. V was shortened by 2 bases and J by 2 bases, with 11 bases between the two germline ends. CDR3 loop: CASSVTGTPYNEQFF. CDR3 coding DNA: TGTGCCAGCAGCGTCACAGGGACCCCCTACAATGAGCAGTTCTTC.

Remarks on this clonotype: One junction end does not reproduce the germline sequence, and a read error may be involved. The chain employs TRBV19 and TRBJ2-1; D unclear. This CDR3 is built from 17 residues. Germline values: CDR1 LNHDA, CDR2 SQIVND (reference sequence). In nucleotides, the CDR3 is TGTGCCAGTAGTCCAACACGATCCGGGTCCTCCTACAATGAGCAGTCCTTC. Protein sequence: CASSPTRSGSSYNEQSF.

The table lists this clonotype with many counts. The J gene is TRBJ1-1, the V gene TRBV7-2, with unresolved D. Trimming took off 4 bases at V and 10 bases at J, with 13 bases between the two ends. This CDR3 contains 12 residues. The germline V gene encodes CDR1 SGHTA and CDR2 FQGNSA. The CDR3 nucleotides are TGTGCCAGCAGCTCGGACCATGCGGGAGCTTTCTTT. Encoded protein: CASSSDHAGAFF. Combining the CDR3 with reference TRBV7-2 and TRBJ1-1 gives the whole variable domain GAGVSQSPSNKVTEKGKDVELRCDPISGHTALYWYRQSLGQGLEFLIYFQGNSAPDKSGLPSDRFSAERTGGSVSTLTIQRTQQEDSAVYLCASSSDHAGAFFGQGTRLTVV.

This clonotype was found a few times. The J gene is TRBJ2-5, the V gene TRBV29-1; 9 bases are shared with TRBD1. Germline trimming cut 4 bases from V and 4 bases from J; bases unmatched to any gene: 4. The V gene's germline CDR1 is SQVTM and CDR2 ANQGSEA. The length of the CDR3 is 13 residues. CDR3 protein: CSVAGTGPETQYF. The CDR3, as DNA: TGCAGCGTTGCCGGGACAGGGCCAGAGACCCAGTACTTC. The full variable domain, with the rest looked up from reference TRBV29-1 and TRBJ2-5, is SAVISQKPSRDICQRGTSLTIQCQVDSQVTMMFWYRQQPGQSLTLIATANQGSEATYESGFVIDKFPISRPNLTFSTLTVSNMSPEDSSIYLCSVAGTGPETQYFGPGTRLLVL.

This clonotype was seen only a few times. At one boundary the junction diverges from the germline segment, which might be a read error. The CDR3 DNA reads TGCAGCACCCTTGCGGGAGGTCGGTTGGACTTC. Encoded protein: CSTLAGGRLDF. The chain links TRBV29-1 to TRBJ2-7; 8 nucleotides align to TRBD2. Looked up from germline, CDR1 is SQVTM and CDR2 is ANQGSEA. The CDR3 totals 11 residues.

The sample holds many counts of this clonotype. The chain uses TRBV7-2 and TRBJ1-2; no clear D gene. Germline CDR1 and CDR2: SGHTA and FQGNSA. The CDR3 contains 14 residues. V lost 5 bases and J 4 bases, leaving 14 bases between the germline ends. CDR3 DNA: TGTGCCAGCAGCCCGTCAGGCCCTGCCTATGGCTACACCTTC. It specifies CASSPSGPAYGYTF.

This clonotype was seen a few times. The chain employs TRBV19 and TRBJ1-1, with no clear D. V dropped 5 bases and J dropped 0 bases, with 7 bases sitting between them. The germline V gene encodes CDR1 LNHDA and CDR2 SQIVND (reference sequence). CDR3 length equals 13 residues. The CDR3: CASSSKVNTEAFF. CDR3 sequence (DNA): TGTGCCAGTAGTTCAAAAGTGAACACTGAAGCTTTCTTT.

This clonotype was counted ten times or more. The rearrangement joins TRBV28 to TRBJ2-5; 7 nucleotides line up with TRBD1. The CDR3 covers 16 residues. The germline V gene encodes CDR1 MDHEN and CDR2 SYDVKM. Trimming removed 3 bases from V and 4 bases from J; junction bases left unmatched: 11. The CDR3 is CASSFMLRQGGETQYF. CDR3 coding DNA: TGTGCCAGCAGTTTTATGCTCCGACAGGGTGGAGAGACCCAGTACTTC.

In this sample, this clonotype turned up many times. The V and J genes are TRBV7-2 and TRBJ2-1; D might be TRBD2 (5 bases). V lost 6 bases, J lost 3 bases, and 18 bases lay in between. Looked up from germline, CDR1 is SGHTA and CDR2 is FQGNSA. This CDR3 has 16 amino acids. In DNA form, the CDR3 reads TGTGCCAGCAGTTTACTGAGCGGAGATTTCTACAATGAGCAGTTCTTC. It is translated as CASSLLSGDFYNEQFF.

There are many counts of this clonotype. V is TRBV7-9 and J is TRBJ2-4, with TRBD1 as a possible D gene (6 bases). Germline V gene data show CDR1 as SEHNR and CDR2 as FQNEAQ (reference sequence). V lost 3 bases and J 6 bases, leaving 12 bases between the germline ends. The CDR3 spans 14 residues. For the CDR3, the DNA is TGTGCCAGCAGCTTTCTACGAGGGGGAAACATTCAGTACTTC. Translated: CASSFLRGGNIQYF.